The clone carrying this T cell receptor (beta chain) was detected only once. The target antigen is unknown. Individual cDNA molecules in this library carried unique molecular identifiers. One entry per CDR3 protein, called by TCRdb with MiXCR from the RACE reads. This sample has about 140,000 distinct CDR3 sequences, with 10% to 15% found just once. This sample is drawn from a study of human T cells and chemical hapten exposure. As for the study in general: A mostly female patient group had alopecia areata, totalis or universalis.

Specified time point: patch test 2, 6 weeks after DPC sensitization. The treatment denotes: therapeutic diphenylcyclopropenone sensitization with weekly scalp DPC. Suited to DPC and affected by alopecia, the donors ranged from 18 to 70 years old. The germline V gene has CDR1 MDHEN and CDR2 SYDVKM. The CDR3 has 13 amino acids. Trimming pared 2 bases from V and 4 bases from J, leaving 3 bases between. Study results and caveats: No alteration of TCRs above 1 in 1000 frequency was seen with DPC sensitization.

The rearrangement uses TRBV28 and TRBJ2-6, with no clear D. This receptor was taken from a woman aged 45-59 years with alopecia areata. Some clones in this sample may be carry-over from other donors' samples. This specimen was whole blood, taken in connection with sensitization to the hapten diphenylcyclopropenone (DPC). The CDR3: CASSLIGANVLTF. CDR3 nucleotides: TGTGCCAGCAGTTTAATCGGGGCCAACGTCCTGACTTTC.